Following are 4 T cell receptor beta chains from one sample sequenced in a study of CXCR3-negative and CXCR3-positive naive CD8 T cells. For these TCRs, the target antigens are not known. Notes on the study in general: Against CXCR3-negative naive cells, CXCR3-positive naive cells showed more hydrophobic TRB CDR3s.

In preparing the TRB cDNA libraries, 5' RACE with UMI labels was used. Reprocessing the 5' RACE reads, TCRdb reports a single entry for every CDR3 protein and omits DNA. Seen in this sample are about 120,000 distinct CDR3 sequences; the ten most common clones hold 0.59%. The sequenced sample was naive CXCR3+ CD8+ T cells from blood. The subset here: CD45RO-CCR7+CD27+CD95- naive CD8+ T cells expressing CXCR3 (TNR3+). These receptors were obtained from a human donor in good health. Some clones in this sample may be carry-over from other donors' samples.

The genes are TRBV20-1 and TRBJ2-3; the D call from TCRdb, TRBD2, cannot be confirmed without DNA. CDR1 is DFQATT and CDR2 is SNEGSKA in the germline V gene (reference sequence). This CDR3 has 17 amino acids. CDR3 sequence reads: CSARNLAGGPSADTQYF.

The V call is TRBV9, the J call TRBJ2-2; TCRdb's D call of TRBD1 is untestable without DNA. Germline V gives CDR1 SGDLS, CDR2 YYNGEE. The CDR3 contains 15 residues. The CDR3 is CASGSGRANTGELFF.

This chain connects TRBV5-1 to TRBJ2-7; TCRdb designates TRBD2, a call that cannot be tested without DNA. CDR3 length: 17 residues. Germline V lookup: CDR1 SGHRS, CDR2 YFSETQ. Here the CDR3 reads CASSPGTSGGGPTEQYF.

The V and J genes are TRBV29-1 and TRBJ2-7; no DNA is available, so the TRBD2 call from TCRdb remains unchecked. This CDR3 is 17 amino acids long. Germline loops: CDR1 SQVTM, CDR2 ANQGSEA. CDR3 amino acids: CSVVGGGTSGRIYEQYF.